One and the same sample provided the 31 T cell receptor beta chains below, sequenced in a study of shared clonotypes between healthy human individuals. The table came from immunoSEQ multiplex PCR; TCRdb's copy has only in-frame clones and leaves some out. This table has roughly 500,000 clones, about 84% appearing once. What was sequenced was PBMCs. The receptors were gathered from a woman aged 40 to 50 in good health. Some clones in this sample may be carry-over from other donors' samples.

For the CDR3, the DNA is TGTGCCAGCAGCCCATATAGCACAGATACGCAGTATTTT. Encoded protein: CASSPYSTDTQYF. The rearrangement uses TRBV7-2 and TRBJ2-3; no firm D call. From germline, CDR1 is SGHTA and CDR2 FQGNSA. Between the trimmed V and J ends, which lost 5 bases and 0 bases, there was a span of 6 bases. CDR3 length: 13 amino acids.

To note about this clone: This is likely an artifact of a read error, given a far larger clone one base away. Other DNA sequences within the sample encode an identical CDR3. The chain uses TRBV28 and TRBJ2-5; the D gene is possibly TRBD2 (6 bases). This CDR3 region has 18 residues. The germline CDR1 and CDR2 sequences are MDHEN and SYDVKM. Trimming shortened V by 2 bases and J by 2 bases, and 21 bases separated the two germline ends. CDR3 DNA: TGTGCCAGCAGTTTACCCGCCGGGACGGGGGTAGGGCAAGAGACCCAGTACTTC. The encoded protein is CASSLPAGTGVGQETQYF. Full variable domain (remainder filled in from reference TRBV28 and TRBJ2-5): DVKVTQSSRYLVKRTGEKVFLECVQDMDHENMFWYRQDPGLGLRLIYFSYDVKMKEKGDIPEGYSVSREKKERFSLILESASTNQTSMYLCASSLPAGTGVGQETQYFGPGTRLLVL.

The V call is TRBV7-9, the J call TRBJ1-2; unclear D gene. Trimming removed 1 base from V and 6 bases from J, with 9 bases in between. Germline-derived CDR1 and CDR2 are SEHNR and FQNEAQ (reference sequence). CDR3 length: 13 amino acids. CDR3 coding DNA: TGTGCCAGCAGCTTAGTCCCACCGGATGGCTACACCTTC. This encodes CASSLVPPDGYTF.

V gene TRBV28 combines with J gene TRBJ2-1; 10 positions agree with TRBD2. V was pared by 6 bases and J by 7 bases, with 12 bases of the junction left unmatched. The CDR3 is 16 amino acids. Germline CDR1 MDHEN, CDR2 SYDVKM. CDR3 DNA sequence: TGTGCCAGCAGAGCCACAAGCGGGAGGGCCTTGAATGAGCAGTTCTTC. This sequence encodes CASRATSGRALNEQFF.

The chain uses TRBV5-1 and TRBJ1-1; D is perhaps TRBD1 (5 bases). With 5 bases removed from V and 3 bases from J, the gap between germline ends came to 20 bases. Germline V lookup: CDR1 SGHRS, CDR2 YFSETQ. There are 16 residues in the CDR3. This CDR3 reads CASRDQRTKADTEAFF. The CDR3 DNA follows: TGCGCCAGCAGAGACCAAAGGACAAAAGCGGACACTGAAGCTTTCTTT.

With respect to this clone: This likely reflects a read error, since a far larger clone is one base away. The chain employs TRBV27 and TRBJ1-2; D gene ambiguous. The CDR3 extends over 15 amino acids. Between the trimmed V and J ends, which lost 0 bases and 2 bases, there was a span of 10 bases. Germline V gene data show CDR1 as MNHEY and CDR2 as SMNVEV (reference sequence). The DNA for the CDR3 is TGTGCCAGCAGTTTATCGTGGCAGGTGAACTATGGCTACACCTTC. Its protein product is CASSLSWQVNYGYTF.

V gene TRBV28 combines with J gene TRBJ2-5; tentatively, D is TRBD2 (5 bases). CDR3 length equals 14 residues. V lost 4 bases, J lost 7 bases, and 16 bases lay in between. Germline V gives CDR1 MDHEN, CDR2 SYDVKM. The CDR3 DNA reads TGTGCCAGCAGTTGGTCGGGATCACGGGGGACCCAGTACTTC. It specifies CASSWSGSRGTQYF. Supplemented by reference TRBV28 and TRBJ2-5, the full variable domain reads DVKVTQSSRYLVKRTGEKVFLECVQDMDHENMFWYRQDPGLGLRLIYFSYDVKMKEKGDIPEGYSVSREKKERFSLILESASTNQTSMYLCASSWSGSRGTQYFGPGTRLLVL.

The CDR3 loop reads CASSTRTGSDTQYF. CDR3 bases: TGTGCCAGCAGCACAAGGACAGGGTCAGATACGCAGTATTTT. V and J are TRBV2 and TRBJ2-3, with 8 bases aligning to TRBD1. The CDR3 has 14 amino acids. Germline CDR1 SNHLY, CDR2 FYNNEI. V was pared by 6 bases and J by 4 bases, with 6 bases of the junction left unmatched.

CDR3 in amino acids: CASSPDRGSSETQYF. CDR3 bases: TGTGCCAGCAGCCCAGACAGGGGCAGTTCTGAGACCCAGTACTTC. This sequence joins TRBV2 and TRBJ2-5; 8 nucleotides match TRBD1. In germline, CDR1 is SNHLY, CDR2 FYNNEI. This CDR3 has 15 residues. The J segment lost 5 bases and the V segment lost 6 bases, leaving 11 bases of the junction unmatched.

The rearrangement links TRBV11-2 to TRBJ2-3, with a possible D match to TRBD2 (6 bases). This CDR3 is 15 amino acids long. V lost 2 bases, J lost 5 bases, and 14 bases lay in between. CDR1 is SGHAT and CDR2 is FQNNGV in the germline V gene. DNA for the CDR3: TGTGCCAGCAGCTTAAGTGACGGGAGCGGAGATACGCAGTATTTT. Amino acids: CASSLSDGSGDTQYF.

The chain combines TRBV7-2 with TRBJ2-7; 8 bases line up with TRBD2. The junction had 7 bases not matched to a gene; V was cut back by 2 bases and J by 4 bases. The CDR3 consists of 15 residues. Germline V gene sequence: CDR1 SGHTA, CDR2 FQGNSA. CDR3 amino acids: CASSLMVSGVYEQYF. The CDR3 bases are TGTGCCAGCAGCTTAATGGTTAGCGGGGTATACGAGCAGTACTTC.

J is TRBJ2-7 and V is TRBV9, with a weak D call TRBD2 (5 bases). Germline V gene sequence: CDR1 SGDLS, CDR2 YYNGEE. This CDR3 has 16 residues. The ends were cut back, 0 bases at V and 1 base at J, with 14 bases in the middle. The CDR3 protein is CASSVGNAGSSYEQYF. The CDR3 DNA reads TGTGCCAGCAGCGTAGGAAACGCGGGTTCTTCCTACGAGCAGTACTTC.

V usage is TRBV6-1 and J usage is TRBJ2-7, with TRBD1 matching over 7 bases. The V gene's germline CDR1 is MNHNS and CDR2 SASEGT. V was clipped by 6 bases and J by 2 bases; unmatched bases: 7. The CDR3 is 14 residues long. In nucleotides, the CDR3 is TGTGCCAGCAGGTGGAGGACAGGTCCCTACGAGCAGTACTTC. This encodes CASRWRTGPYEQYF.

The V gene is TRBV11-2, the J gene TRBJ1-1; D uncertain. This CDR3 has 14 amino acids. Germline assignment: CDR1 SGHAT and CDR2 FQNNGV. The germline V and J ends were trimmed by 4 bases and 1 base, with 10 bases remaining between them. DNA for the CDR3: TGTGCCAGCAGCTGGAGGGCAGGGAACACTGAAGCTTTCTTT. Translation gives CASSWRAGNTEAFF.

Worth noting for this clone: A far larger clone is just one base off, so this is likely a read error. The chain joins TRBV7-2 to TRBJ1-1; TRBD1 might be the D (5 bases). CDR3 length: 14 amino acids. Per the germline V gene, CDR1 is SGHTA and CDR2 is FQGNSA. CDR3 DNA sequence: TGTGCCAGCAGCCATAGACAGTTAAACACTGAAGTTTTCTTT. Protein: CASSHRQLNTEVFF.

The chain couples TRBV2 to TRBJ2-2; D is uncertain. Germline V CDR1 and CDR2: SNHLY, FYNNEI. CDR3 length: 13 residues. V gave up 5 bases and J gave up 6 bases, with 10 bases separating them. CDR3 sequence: CASSPPGPGELFF. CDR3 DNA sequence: TGTGCCAGCAGTCCCCCAGGCCCCGGGGAGCTGTTTTTT.

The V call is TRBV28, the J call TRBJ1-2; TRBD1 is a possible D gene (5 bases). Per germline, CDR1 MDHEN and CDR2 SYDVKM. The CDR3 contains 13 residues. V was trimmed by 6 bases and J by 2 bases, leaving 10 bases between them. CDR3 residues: CASRGDQNYGYTF. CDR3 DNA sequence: TGTGCCAGCAGGGGGGACCAGAACTATGGCTACACCTTC.

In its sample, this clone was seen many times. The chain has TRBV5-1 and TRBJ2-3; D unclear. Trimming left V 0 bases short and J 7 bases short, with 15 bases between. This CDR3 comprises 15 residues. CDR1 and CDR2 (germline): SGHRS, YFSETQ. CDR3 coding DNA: TGCGCCAGCAGCTTGGATGTTGGCGATTTTTATACGCAGTATTTT. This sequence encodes CASSLDVGDFYTQYF.

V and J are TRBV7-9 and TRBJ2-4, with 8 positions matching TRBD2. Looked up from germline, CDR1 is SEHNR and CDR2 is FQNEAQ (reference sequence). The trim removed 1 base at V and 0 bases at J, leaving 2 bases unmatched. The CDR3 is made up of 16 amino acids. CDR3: CASSLVAGIAKNIQYF. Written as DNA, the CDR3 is TGTGCCAGCAGCTTAGTAGCGGGGATAGCCAAAAACATTCAGTACTTC.

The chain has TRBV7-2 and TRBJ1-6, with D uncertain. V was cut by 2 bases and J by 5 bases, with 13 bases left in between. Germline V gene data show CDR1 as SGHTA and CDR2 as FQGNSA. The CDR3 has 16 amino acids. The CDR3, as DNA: TGTGCCAGCAGCTTAAACTCTCTACAAAATAATTCACCCCTCCACTTT. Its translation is CASSLNSLQNNSPLHF.

In nucleotides, the CDR3 is TGCGCCAGCAGCTTGGGGGGACAGGGCCCGGAGTATTTT. Translating it yields CASSLGGQGPEYF. This chain joins TRBV5-1 and TRBJ2-3, with 9 bases matching TRBD1. Germline CDR1 SGHRS, CDR2 YFSETQ. CDR3 length: 13 residues. The V and J ends lost 0 bases and 13 bases, in that order; junction bases with no gene match: 6.

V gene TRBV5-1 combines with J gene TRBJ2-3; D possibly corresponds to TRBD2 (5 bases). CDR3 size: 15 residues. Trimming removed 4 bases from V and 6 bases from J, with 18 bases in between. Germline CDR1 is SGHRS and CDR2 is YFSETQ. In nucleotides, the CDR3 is TGCGCCAGCAGCCCTGGTCGAGGGCAGTCGGATACGCAGTATTTT. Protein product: CASSPGRGQSDTQYF.

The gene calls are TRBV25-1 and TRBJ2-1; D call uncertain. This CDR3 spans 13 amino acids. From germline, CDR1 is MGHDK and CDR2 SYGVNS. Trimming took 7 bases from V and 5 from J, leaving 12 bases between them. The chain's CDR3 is CASNSDTDNEQFF. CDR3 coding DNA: TGTGCCAGCAATTCGGATACCGACAATGAGCAGTTCTTC.

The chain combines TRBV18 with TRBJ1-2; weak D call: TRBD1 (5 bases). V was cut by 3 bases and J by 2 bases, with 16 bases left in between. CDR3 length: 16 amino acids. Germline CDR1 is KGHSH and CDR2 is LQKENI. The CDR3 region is CASSPLGGASNYGYTF. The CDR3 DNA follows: TGTGCCAGCTCACCCTTGGGGGGAGCCTCAAACTATGGCTACACCTTC.

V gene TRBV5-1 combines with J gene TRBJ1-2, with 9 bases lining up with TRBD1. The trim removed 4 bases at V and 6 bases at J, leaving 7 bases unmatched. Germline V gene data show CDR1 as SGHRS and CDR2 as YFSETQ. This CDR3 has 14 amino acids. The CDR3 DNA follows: TGCGCCAGCAGCGTAGAACAGGGGGCGCATGGCTACACCTTC. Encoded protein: CASSVEQGAHGYTF.

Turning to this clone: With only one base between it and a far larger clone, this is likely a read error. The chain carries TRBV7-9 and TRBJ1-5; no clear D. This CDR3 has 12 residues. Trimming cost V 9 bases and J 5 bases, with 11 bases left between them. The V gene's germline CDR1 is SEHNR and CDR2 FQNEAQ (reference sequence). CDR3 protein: CARSRTDQPQHF. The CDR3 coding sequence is TGTGCCAGAAGCCGGACTGATCAGCCCCAGCATTTT.

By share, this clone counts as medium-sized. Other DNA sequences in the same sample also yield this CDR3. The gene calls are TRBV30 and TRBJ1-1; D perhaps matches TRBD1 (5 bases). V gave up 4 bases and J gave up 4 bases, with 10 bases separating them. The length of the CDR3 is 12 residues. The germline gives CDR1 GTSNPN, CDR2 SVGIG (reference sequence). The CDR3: CAWKRGSTEAFF. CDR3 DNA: TGTGCCTGGAAGCGGGGGTCCACTGAAGCTTTCTTT.

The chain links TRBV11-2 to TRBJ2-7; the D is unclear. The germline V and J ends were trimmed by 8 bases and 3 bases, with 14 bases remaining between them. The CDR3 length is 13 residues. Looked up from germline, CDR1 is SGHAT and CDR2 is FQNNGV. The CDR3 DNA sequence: TGTGCCAGCGCAGGATGGGCTCACTACGAGCAGTACTTC. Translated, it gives CASAGWAHYEQYF.

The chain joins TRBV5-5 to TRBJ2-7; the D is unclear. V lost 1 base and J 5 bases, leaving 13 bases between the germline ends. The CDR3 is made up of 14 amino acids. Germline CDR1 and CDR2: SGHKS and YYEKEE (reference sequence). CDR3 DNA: TGTGCCAGCAGCTTGCGCCACGTCCCCCACGAGCAGTACTTC. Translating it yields CASSLRHVPHEQYF.

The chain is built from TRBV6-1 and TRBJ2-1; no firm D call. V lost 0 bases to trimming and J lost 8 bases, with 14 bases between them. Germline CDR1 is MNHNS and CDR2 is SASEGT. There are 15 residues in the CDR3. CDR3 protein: CASSEALQGLHEQFF. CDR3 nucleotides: TGTGCCAGCAGTGAAGCGCTTCAAGGGTTGCATGAGCAGTTCTTC.

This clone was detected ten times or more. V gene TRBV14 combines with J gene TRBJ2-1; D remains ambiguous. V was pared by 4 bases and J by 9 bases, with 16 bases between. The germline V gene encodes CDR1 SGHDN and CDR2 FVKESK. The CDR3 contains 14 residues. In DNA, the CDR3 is TGTGCCAGCAGCCTAAAAACTCACCGGGTTGAGCAGTTCTTC. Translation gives CASSLKTHRVEQFF.